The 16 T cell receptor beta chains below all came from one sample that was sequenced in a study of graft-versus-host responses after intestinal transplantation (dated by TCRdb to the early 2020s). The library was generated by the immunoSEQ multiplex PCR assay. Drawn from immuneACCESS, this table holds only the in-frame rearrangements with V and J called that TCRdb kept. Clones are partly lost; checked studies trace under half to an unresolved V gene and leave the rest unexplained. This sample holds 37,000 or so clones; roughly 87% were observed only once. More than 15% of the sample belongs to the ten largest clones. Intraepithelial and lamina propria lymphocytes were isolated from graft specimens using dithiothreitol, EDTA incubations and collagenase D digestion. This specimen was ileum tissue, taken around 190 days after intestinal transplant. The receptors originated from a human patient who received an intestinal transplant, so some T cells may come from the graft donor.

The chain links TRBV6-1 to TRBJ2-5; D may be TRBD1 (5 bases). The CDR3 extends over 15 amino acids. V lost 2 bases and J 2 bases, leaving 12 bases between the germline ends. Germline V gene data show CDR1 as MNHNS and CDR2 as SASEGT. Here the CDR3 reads CASSETGAPQETQYF. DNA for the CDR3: TGTGCCAGCAGTGAAACTGGGGCCCCACAAGAGACCCAGTACTTC.

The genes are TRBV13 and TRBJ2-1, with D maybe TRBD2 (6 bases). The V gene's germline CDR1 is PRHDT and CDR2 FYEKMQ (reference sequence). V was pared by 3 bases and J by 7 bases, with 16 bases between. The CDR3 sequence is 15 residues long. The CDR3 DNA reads TGTGCCAGCAGCTTCGACGGGACTTCCTGGAATGAGCAGTTCTTC. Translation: CASSFDGTSWNEQFF. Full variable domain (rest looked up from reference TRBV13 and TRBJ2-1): AAGVIQSPRHLIKEKRETATLKCYPIPRHDTVYWYQQGPGQDPQFLISFYEKMQSDKGSIPDRFSAQQFSDYHSELNMSSLELGDSALYFCASSFDGTSWNEQFFGPGTRLTVL.

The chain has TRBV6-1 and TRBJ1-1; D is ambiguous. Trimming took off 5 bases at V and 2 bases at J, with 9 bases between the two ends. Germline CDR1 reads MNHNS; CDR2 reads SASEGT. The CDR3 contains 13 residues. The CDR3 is CASSFGRNTEAFF. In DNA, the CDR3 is TGTGCCAGCAGTTTTGGCAGAAACACTGAAGCTTTCTTT.

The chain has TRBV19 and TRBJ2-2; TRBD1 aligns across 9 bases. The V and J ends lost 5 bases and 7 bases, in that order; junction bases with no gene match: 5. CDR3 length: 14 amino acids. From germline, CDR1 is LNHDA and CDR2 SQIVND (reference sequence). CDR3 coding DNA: TGTGCCAGTAGTGCCGGACAGGGGAGCGGGGAGCTGTTTTTT. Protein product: CASSAGQGSGELFF.

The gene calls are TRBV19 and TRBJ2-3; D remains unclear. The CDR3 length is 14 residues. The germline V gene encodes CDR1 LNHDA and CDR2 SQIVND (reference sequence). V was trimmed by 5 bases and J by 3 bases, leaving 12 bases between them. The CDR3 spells CASSPLGTTDTQYF. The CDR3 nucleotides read TGTGCCAGTAGTCCCCTGGGAACAACAGATACGCAGTATTTT.

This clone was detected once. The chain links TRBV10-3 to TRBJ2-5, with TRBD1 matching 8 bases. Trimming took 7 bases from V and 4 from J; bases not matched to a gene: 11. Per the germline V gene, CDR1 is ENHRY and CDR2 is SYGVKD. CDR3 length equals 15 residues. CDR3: CAITGRGRFSETQYF. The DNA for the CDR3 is TGTGCCATCACCGGCAGGGGGCGTTTCTCAGAGACCCAGTACTTC.

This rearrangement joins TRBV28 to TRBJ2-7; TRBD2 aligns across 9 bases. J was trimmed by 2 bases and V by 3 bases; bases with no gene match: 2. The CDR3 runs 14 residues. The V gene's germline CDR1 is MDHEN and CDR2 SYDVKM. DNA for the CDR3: TGTGCCAGCAGTTTTAGCGGGGGAACCTACGAGCAGTACTTC. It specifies CASSFSGGTYEQYF.

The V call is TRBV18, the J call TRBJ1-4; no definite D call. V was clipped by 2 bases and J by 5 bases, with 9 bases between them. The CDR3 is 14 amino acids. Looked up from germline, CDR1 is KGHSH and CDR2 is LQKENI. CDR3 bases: TGTGCCAGCTCACCAGGCAGGTCGAATGAAAAACTGTTTTTT. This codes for CASSPGRSNEKLFF.

CDR3 loop: CASSPLSGAQETQYF. The CDR3, as DNA: TGTGCCAGCAGCCCACTTAGCGGAGCCCAAGAGACCCAGTACTTC. V is TRBV9 and J is TRBJ2-5, with D perhaps TRBD2 (6 bases). V was trimmed by 4 bases and J by 1 base, leaving 14 bases between them. The CDR3 runs to 15 residues. Looked up from germline, CDR1 is SGDLS and CDR2 is YYNGEE.

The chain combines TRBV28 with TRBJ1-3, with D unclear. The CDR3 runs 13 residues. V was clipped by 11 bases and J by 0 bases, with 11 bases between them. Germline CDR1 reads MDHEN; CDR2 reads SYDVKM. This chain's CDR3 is CAGKSYSGNTIYF. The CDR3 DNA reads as TGTGCCGGAAAATCCTACTCTGGAAACACCATATATTTT.

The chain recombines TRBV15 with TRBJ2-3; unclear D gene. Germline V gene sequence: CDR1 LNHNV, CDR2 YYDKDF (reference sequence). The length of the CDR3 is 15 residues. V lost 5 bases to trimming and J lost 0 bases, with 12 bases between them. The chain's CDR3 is CATSPRARSTDTQYF. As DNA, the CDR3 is TGTGCCACCAGCCCTCGGGCAAGGAGCACAGATACGCAGTATTTT.

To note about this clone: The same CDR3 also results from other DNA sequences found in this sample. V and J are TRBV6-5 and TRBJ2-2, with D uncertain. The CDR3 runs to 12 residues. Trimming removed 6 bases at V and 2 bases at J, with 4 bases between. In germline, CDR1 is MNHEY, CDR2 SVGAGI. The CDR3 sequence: CASRGNTGELFF. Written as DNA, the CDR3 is TGTGCCAGCAGAGGAAACACCGGGGAGCTGTTTTTT.

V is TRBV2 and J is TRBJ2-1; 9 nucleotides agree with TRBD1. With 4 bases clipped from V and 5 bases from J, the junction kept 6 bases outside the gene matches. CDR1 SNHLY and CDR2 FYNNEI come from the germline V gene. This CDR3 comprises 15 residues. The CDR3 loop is CASSVRTGAHNEQFF. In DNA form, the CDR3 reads TGTGCCAGCAGTGTTCGGACAGGGGCCCACAATGAGCAGTTCTTC.

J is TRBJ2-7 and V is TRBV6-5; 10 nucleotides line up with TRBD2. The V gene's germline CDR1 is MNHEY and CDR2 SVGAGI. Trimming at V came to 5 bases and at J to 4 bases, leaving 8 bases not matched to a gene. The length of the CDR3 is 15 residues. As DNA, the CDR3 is TGTGCCAGCAGTCCCCCGGGACTAGCGACGTACGAGCAGTACTTC. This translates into CASSPPGLATYEQYF.

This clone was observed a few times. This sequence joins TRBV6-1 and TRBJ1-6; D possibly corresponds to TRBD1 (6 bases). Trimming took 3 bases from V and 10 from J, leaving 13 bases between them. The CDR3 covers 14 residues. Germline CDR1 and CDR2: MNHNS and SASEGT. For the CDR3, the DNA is TGTGCCAGCAGTGATGTGGGGGGCGCGTCACCCCTCCACTTT. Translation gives CASSDVGGASPLHF.

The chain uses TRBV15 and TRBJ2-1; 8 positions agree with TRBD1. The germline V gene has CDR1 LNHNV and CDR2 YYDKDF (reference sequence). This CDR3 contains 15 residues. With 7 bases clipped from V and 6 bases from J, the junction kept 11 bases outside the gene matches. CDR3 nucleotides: TGTGCCACCACCTCCCACCCGGGACAGGTCAATGAGCAGTTCTTC. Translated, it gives CATTSHPGQVNEQFF.